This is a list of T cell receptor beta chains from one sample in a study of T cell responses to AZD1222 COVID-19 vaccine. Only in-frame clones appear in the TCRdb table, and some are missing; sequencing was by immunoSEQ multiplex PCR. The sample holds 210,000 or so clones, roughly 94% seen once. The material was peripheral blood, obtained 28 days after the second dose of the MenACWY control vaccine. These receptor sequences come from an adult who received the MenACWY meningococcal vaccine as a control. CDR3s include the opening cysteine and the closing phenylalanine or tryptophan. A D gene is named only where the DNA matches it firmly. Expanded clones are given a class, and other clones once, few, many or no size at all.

CDR3: CASSPWGNNEQFF; DNA: TGTGCCAGCAGCCCCTGGGGTAACAATGAGCAGTTCTTC; J: TRBJ2-1; size: -; V: TRBV5-6; D: -
CDR3: CASSLNVLNTEAFF; DNA: TGTGCCAGTAGTTTAAATGTCCTGAACACTGAAGCTTTCTTT; J: TRBJ1-1; size: once; V: TRBV19; D: -
CDR3: CASSPIAGSSYNEQFF; DNA: TGTGCCAGCAGTCCCATAGCTGGTTCCTCCTACAATGAGCAGTTCTTC; J: TRBJ2-1; size: -; V: TRBV28; D: -
CDR3: CASSLAGSGRNEQFF; DNA: TGTGCCAGCAGCTTGGCAGGGAGTGGGAGGAATGAGCAGTTCTTC; J: TRBJ2-1; size: once; V: TRBV5-5; D: -
CDR3: CASSYAGRGGSPLHF; DNA: TGTGCCAGCAGCTATGCAGGGAGGGGGGGATCACCCCTCCACTTT; J: TRBJ1-6; size: -; V: TRBV7-2; D: -
CDR3: CASSLEQSYNEQFF; DNA: TGCGCCAGCAGCTTGGAACAGTCTTACAATGAGCAGTTCTTC; J: TRBJ2-1; size: -; V: TRBV5-1; D: -
CDR3: CASRPVTGRNYGYTF; DNA: TGTGCCAGCAGGCCGGTGACAGGACGAAACTATGGCTACACCTTC; J: TRBJ1-2; size: -; V: TRBV2; D: -
CDR3: CASSETGGFYGYTF; DNA: TGTGCCAGCAGTGAAACAGGGGGTTTTTATGGCTACACCTTC; J: TRBJ1-2; size: -; V: TRBV6-1; D: TRBD1
CDR3: CASSVSSGSETQYF; DNA: TGTGCCAGCAGCGTCTCTAGCGGATCGGAGACCCAGTACTTC; J: TRBJ2-5; size: once; V: TRBV7-3; D: TRBD2
CDR3: CASSVEGRNTEAFF; DNA: TGTGCCAGTAGTGTTGAAGGGAGGAACACTGAAGCTTTCTTT; J: TRBJ1-1; size: -; V: TRBV19; D: -
CDR3: CASSLAGQYTGELFF; DNA: TGTGCCAGCAGTTTAGCGGGTCAATACACCGGGGAGCTGTTTTTT; J: TRBJ2-2; size: -; V: TRBV6-6; D: TRBD2
CDR3: CASSIGSTDTQYF; DNA: TGTGCCAGTAGTATTGGGAGCACAGATACGCAGTATTTT; J: TRBJ2-3; size: -; V: TRBV19; D: -
CDR3: CASSFQVNTEAFF; DNA: TGTGCCAGCAGTTTTCAGGTCAACACTGAAGCTTTCTTT; J: TRBJ1-1; size: -; V: TRBV12-3/TRBV12-4; D: -
CDR3: CAISGVDTGELFF; DNA: TGTGCCATCAGTGGTGTAGACACCGGGGAGCTGTTTTTT; J: TRBJ2-2; size: -; V: TRBV10-3; D: -
CDR3: CASSLVTGGQPQHF; DNA: TGCGCCAGCAGCTTGGTGACAGGGGGTCAGCCCCAGCATTTT; J: TRBJ1-5; size: -; V: TRBV5-1; D: TRBD1
CDR3: CASSDLLGGNTEAFF; DNA: TGTGCCAGCAGTGATTTGTTGGGAGGGAACACTGAAGCTTTCTTT; J: TRBJ1-1; size: once; V: TRBV28; D: -
CDR3: CASRRDAPREQYF; DNA: TGTGCCAGCAGGCGGGACGCCCCTCGCGAGCAGTACTTC; J: TRBJ2-7; size: -; V: TRBV28; D: -
CDR3: CASSLNGQGNNSPLHF; DNA: TGTGCCAGCAGCTTAAACGGGCAGGGCAATAATTCACCCCTCCACTTT; J: TRBJ1-6; size: few; V: TRBV7-3; D: -
CDR3: CASSNRVASYGYTF; DNA: TGTGCCAGCAGTAACAGGGTAGCTTCCTATGGCTACACCTTC; J: TRBJ1-2; size: -; V: TRBV28; D: -
CDR3: CASSSLAGIYEQYF; DNA: TGTGCCAGCAGTTCACTAGCGGGAATCTACGAGCAGTACTTC; J: TRBJ2-7; size: -; V: TRBV6-5; D: TRBD2
CDR3: CASSVFIGGINEKLFF; DNA: TGTGCCAGCAGCGTATTTATAGGGGGGATTAATGAAAAACTGTTTTTT; J: TRBJ1-4; size: -; V: TRBV7-9; D: -
CDR3: CASSARSGANVLTF; DNA: TGTGCCAGCAGCGCCCGCTCTGGGGCCAACGTCCTGACTTTC; J: TRBJ2-6; size: -; V: TRBV9; D: -
CDR3: CAWRPQNTEAFF; DNA: TGTGCCTGGAGACCACAGAACACTGAAGCTTTCTTT; J: TRBJ1-1; size: -; V: TRBV30; D: -
CDR3: CASSLSGSGSNEQFF; DNA: TGTGCCAGCAGCCTGAGCGGGAGCGGGTCGAATGAGCAGTTCTTC; J: TRBJ2-1; size: -; V: TRBV7-3; D: TRBD2
CDR3: CASSLDSYEQYF; DNA: TGTGCCAGCAGTTTGGACAGCTACGAGCAGTACTTC; J: TRBJ2-7; size: -; V: TRBV28; D: -
CDR3: CASCEGATNEKLFF; DNA: TGTGCCAGCTGTGAGGGCGCAACTAATGAAAAACTGTTTTTT; J: TRBJ1-4; size: -; V: TRBV6-1; D: -
CDR3: CASSEGPGANEKLFF; DNA: TGTGCCAGCAGCGAGGGTCCGGGAGCTAATGAAAAACTGTTTTTT; J: TRBJ1-4; size: -; V: TRBV9; D: -
CDR3: CSVAEGVNQPQHF; DNA: TGCAGCGTTGCCGAGGGGGTCAATCAGCCCCAGCATTTT; J: TRBJ1-5; size: -; V: TRBV29-1; D: -
CDR3: CAWSDRAQPQHF; DNA: TGTGCCTGGAGCGACCGCGCGCAGCCCCAGCATTTT; J: TRBJ1-5; size: -; V: TRBV30; D: -
CDR3: CASSFFGRRDYEQYF; DNA: TGTGCCAGCAGTTTCTTCGGGAGAAGAGACTACGAGCAGTACTTC; J: TRBJ2-7; size: -; V: TRBV28; D: -
CDR3: CASSFGRLYEQYF; DNA: TGTGCCAGCAGCTTTGGACGGCTCTACGAGCAGTACTTC; J: TRBJ2-7; size: -; V: TRBV7-2; D: -
CDR3: CASSYPGQGEAFF; DNA: TGTGCCAGCAGTTACCCAGGACAAGGGGAAGCTTTCTTT; J: TRBJ1-1; size: once; V: TRBV6-5; D: -
CDR3: CASSLDAGGRNTGELFF; DNA: TGCGCCAGCAGCTTGGATGCTGGCGGGAGGAACACCGGGGAGCTGTTTTTT; J: TRBJ2-2; size: -; V: TRBV5-1; D: TRBD2
CDR3: CSVARSNTEAFF; DNA: TGCAGCGTTGCCCGGTCGAACACTGAAGCTTTCTTT; J: TRBJ1-1; size: -; V: TRBV29-1; D: -
CDR3: CASSPSGETQYF; DNA: TGTGCCAGCAGTCCTAGCGGAGAGACCCAGTACTTC; J: TRBJ2-5; size: -; V: TRBV4-2; D: TRBD2
CDR3: CASSLATSDNEQFF; DNA: TGTGCCAGCAGCTTAGCGACGTCTGACAATGAGCAGTTCTTC; J: TRBJ2-1; size: -; V: TRBV7-8; D: -
CDR3: CASSLEEERETQYF; DNA: TGTGCCAGCAGCTTGGAAGAGGAGCGGGAGACCCAGTACTTC; J: TRBJ2-5; size: -; V: TRBV5-4; D: -
CDR3: CASSTTGDGYTF; DNA: TGTGCCAGCAGTACGACAGGGGACGGCTACACCTTC; J: TRBJ1-2; size: -; V: TRBV28; D: TRBD1
CDR3: CASSFWESNQPQHF; DNA: TGTGCCAGCAGCTTCTGGGAGAGCAATCAGCCCCAGCATTTT; J: TRBJ1-5; size: -; V: TRBV7-2; D: -
CDR3: CASSARTAKNTEAFF; DNA: TGTGCCAGCAGCGCCCGGACAGCAAAAAACACTGAAGCTTTCTTT; J: TRBJ1-1; size: -; V: TRBV9; D: -
CDR3: CASSSQRDEAFF; DNA: TGTGCCAGCAGCTCCCAAAGAGATGAAGCTTTCTTT; J: TRBJ1-1; size: -; V: TRBV7-9; D: -
CDR3: CACETGMNTEAFF; DNA: TGTGCCTGCGAAACAGGGATGAACACTGAAGCTTTCTTT; J: TRBJ1-1; size: -; V: TRBV30; D: -
CDR3: CASSLNSGRNSPLHF; DNA: TGTGCCAGCAGCTTAAATTCAGGGAGGAATTCACCCCTCCACTTT; J: TRBJ1-6; size: -; V: TRBV11-3; D: -
CDR3: CASSTRQGVGKGEQYF; DNA: TGTGCCAGCAGTACTCGACAGGGGGTAGGTAAAGGCGAGCAGTACTTC; J: TRBJ2-7; size: few; V: TRBV28; D: TRBD1
CDR3: CAWSNNEQYF; DNA: TGTGCCTGGAGTAACAACGAGCAGTACTTC; J: TRBJ2-7; size: -; V: TRBV30; D: -
CDR3: CASSYLFNEQFF; DNA: TGTGCCAGCAGTTACTTATTCAATGAGCAGTTCTTC; J: TRBJ2-1; size: -; V: TRBV28; D: -
CDR3: CASSAPGRMNTEAFF; DNA: TGTGCCAGTAGTGCCCCGGGACGGATGAACACTGAAGCTTTCTTT; J: TRBJ1-1; size: -; V: TRBV19; D: -
CDR3: CASSPQDRAAYEQYF; DNA: TGTGCCAGCTCACCCCAGGACAGGGCAGCCTACGAGCAGTACTTC; J: TRBJ2-7; size: -; V: TRBV18; D: TRBD1
CDR3: CASSLGSRTGGELFF; DNA: TGTGCCAGCAGCTTAGGGTCACGAACAGGCGGGGAGCTGTTTTTT; J: TRBJ2-2; size: -; V: TRBV7-3; D: -
CDR3: CATSRDPRGGPAEQFF; DNA: TGTGCCACCAGCAGAGATCCTCGCGGGGGACCCGCTGAGCAGTTCTTC; J: TRBJ2-1; size: -; V: TRBV15; D: TRBD2